The sequence of this T cell receptor beta chain was determined in a study of CD8 T cells in ankylosing spondylitis. Study-level results: The study identified a TCR beta motif of under 10 highly homologous variants that appeared characteristic of ankylosing spondylitis blood. Prior work had noted some motif variants in reactive arthritis blood and synovial fluid. Within matched ankylosing spondylitis synovial fluid, disease-linked clones were reportedly significantly enriched.

Generation of TCR beta libraries employed quantitative 5'-RACE incorporating molecular barcodes. TCRdb independently ran MiXCR on the 5' RACE reads; one entry per CDR3 protein. In the table there are 100,000 to 150,000 distinct CDR3 sequences, about a tenth of which are singletons. As to this clonotype: The antigen is undetermined.

The CDR3 runs to 14 residues. The V segment lost 6 bases and the J segment 2 bases; nucleotides outside the gene matches: 5. From germline, CDR1 is ENHRY and CDR2 SYGVKD. The TCR originated in a male donor with ankylosing spondylitis or in good health (not recorded which). Sequenced sample: blood, either unsorted or a sorted T cell fraction (not recorded which). This sequence joins TRBV10-3 and TRBJ2-3; TRBD2 matches at 7 bases. CDR3 bases: TGTGCCATCAGCCCGGGACTAAACACAGATACGCAGTATTTT. It specifies CAISPGLNTDTQYF.